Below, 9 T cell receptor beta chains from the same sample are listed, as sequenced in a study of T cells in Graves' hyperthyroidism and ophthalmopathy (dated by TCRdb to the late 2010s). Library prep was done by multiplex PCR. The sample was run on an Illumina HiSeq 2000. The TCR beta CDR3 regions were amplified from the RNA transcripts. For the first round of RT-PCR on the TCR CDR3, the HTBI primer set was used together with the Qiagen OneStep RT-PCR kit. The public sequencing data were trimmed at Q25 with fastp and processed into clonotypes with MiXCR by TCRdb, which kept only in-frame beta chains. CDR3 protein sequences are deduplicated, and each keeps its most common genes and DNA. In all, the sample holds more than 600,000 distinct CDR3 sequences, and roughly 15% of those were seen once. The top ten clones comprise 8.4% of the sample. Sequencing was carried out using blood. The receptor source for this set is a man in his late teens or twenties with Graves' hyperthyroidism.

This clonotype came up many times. In nucleotides, the CDR3 is TGTGCCAGCAGCTTACGGACGCGGGAGTCCTCCTACAATGAGCAGTTCTTC. Protein product: CASSLRTRESSYNEQFF. V and J are TRBV7-2 and TRBJ2-1, with 7 bases matching TRBD2. V gave up 2 bases and J gave up 0 bases; unmatched junction bases: 7. Germline CDR1 and CDR2: SGHTA and FQGNSA. The CDR3 totals 17 residues. Supplemented by reference TRBV7-2 and TRBJ2-1, the full variable domain reads GAGVSQSPSNKVTEKGKDVELRCDPISGHTALYWYRQSLGQGLEFLIYFQGNSAPDKSGLPSDRFSAERTGGSVSTLTIQRTQQEDSAVYLCASSLRTRESSYNEQFFGPGTRLTVL.

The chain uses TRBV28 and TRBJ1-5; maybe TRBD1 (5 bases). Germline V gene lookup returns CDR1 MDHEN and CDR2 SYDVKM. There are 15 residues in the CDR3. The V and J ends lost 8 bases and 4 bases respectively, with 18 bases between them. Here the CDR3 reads CASYVPGSGNQPQHF. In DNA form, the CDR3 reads TGTGCCAGCTACGTCCCAGGGTCTGGGAATCAGCCCCAGCATTTT.

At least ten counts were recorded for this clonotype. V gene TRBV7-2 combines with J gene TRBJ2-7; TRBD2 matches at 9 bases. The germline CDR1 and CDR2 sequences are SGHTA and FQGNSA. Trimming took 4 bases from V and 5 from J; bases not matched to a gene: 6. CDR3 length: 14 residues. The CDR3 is CASSSTSGDHEQYF. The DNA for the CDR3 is TGTGCCAGCAGCTCGACTAGCGGAGACCACGAGCAGTACTTC.

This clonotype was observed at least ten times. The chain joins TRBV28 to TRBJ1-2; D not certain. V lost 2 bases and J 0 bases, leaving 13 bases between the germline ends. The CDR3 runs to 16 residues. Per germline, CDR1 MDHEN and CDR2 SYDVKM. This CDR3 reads CASSLDRATSNYGYTF. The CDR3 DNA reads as TGTGCCAGCAGTTTAGATAGGGCCACCTCTAACTATGGCTACACCTTC.

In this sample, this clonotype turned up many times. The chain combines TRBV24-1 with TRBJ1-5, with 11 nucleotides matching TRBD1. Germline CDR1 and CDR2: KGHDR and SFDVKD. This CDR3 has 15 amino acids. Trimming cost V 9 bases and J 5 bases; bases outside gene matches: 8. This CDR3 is CATQGTGGFDQPQHF. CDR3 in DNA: TGTGCCACCCAAGGGACAGGGGGTTTCGATCAGCCCCAGCATTTT.

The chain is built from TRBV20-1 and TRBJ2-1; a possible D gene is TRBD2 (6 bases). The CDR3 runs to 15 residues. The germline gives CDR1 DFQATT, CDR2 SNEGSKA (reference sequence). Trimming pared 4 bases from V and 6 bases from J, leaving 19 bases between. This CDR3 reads CSANPGTFSPNEQFF. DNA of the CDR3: TGCAGTGCTAATCCTGGGACTTTTTCACCCAATGAGCAGTTCTTC.

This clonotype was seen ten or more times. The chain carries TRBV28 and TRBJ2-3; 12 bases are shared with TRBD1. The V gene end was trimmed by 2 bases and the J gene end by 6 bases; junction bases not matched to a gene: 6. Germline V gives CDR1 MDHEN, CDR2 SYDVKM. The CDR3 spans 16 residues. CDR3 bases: TGTGCCAGCAGTTTAATGGGACAGGGGGCAGGGGATACGCAGTATTTT. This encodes CASSLMGQGAGDTQYF.

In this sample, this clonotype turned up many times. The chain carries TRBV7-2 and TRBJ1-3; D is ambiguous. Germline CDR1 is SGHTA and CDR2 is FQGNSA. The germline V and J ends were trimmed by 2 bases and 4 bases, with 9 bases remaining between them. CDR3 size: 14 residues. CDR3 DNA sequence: TGTGCCAGCAGCTTACCCTCCCCCGGAAACACCATATATTTT. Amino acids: CASSLPSPGNTIYF. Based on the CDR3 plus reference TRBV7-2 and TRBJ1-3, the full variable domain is GAGVSQSPSNKVTEKGKDVELRCDPISGHTALYWYRQSLGQGLEFLIYFQGNSAPDKSGLPSDRFSAERTGGSVSTLTIQRTQQEDSAVYLCASSLPSPGNTIYFGEGSWLTVV.

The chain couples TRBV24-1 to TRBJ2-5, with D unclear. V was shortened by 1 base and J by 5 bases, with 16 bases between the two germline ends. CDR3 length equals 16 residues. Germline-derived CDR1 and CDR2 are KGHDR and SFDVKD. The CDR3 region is CATSDFATGSRETQYF. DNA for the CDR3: TGTGCCACCAGTGATTTCGCAACCGGGTCTCGGGAGACCCAGTACTTC.